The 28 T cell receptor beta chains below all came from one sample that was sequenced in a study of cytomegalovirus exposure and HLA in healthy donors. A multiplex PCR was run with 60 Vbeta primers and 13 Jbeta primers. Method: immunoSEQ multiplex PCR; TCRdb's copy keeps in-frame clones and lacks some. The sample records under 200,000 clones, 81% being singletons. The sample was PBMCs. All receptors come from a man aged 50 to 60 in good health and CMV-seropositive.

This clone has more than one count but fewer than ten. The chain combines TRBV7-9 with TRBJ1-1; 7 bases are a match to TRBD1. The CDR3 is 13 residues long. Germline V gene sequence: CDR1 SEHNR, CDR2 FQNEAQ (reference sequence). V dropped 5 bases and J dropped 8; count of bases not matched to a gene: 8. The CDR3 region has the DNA TGTGCCAGCAGCGATGACAGGGTGAGGGAAGCTTTCTTT. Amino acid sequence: CASSDDRVREAFF. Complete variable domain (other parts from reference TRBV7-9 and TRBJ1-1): DTGVSQNPRHKITKRGQNVTFRCDPISEHNRLYWYRQTLGQGPEFLTYFQNEAQLEKSRLLSDRFSAERPKGSFSTLEIQRTEQGDSAMYLCASSDDRVREAFFGQGTRLTVV.

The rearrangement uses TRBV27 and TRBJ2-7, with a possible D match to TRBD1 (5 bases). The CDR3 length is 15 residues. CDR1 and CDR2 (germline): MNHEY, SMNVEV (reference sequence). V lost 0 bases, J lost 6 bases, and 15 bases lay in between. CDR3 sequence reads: CASSLSPRQTVEQYF. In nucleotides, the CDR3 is TGTGCCAGCAGTTTATCCCCCCGACAGACAGTCGAGCAGTACTTC.

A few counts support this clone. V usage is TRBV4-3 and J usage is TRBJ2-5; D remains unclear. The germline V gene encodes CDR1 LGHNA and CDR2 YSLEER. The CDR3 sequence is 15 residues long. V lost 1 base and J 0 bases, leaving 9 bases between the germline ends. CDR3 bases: TGCGCCAGCAGCCAAGGTCTCGGGTACCAAGAGACCCAGTACTTC. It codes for CASSQGLGYQETQYF.

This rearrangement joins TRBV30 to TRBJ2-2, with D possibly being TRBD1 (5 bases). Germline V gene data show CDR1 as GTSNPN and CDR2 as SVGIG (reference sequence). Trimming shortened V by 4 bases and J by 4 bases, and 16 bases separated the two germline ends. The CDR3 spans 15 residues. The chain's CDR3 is CAWTFRDRSTGELFF. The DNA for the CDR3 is TGTGCCTGGACCTTCAGGGATAGGAGCACCGGGGAGCTGTTTTTT.

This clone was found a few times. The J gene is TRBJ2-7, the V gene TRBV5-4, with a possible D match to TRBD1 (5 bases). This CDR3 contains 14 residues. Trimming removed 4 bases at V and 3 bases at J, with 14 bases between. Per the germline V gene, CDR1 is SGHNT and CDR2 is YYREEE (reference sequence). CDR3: CASSESQGSYEQYF. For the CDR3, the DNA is TGTGCCAGCAGCGAAAGTCAGGGAAGCTACGAGCAGTACTTC.

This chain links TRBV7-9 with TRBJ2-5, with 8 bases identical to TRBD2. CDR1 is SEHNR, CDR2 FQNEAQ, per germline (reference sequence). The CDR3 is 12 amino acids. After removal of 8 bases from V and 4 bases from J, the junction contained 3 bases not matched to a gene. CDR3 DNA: TGTGCCAGCTCGGGGGGGCCAGAGACCCAGTACTTC. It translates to CASSGGPETQYF.

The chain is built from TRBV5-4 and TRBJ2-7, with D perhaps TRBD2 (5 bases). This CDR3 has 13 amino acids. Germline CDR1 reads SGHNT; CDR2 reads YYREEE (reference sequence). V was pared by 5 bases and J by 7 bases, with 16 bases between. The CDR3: CASSRGLGYEQYF. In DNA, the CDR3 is TGTGCCAGCAGTCGTGGACTGGGATATGAGCAGTACTTC.

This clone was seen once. The DNA for the CDR3 is TGTGCCAGCAGCTTCGGGCAGGGGGCAACTAATGAAAAACTGTTTTTT. Translated, it gives CASSFGQGATNEKLFF. J is TRBJ1-4 and V is TRBV7-9, with TRBD1 matching over 7 bases. CDR1 is SEHNR, CDR2 FQNEAQ, per germline (reference sequence). There are 16 residues in the CDR3. Losses at the gene ends were 3 bases for V and 0 bases for J; bases not matched to a gene: 4.

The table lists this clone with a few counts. CDR3 nucleotides: TGCGCCAGCAGCTTGGGCCCGGGGACTGAAGCTTTCTTT. Residues: CASSLGPGTEAFF. This chain joins TRBV4-3 and TRBJ1-1, with D uncertain. Germline CDR1 is LGHNA and CDR2 is YSLEER. The V end lost 5 bases, the J end lost 5 bases, and 12 bases lay between the germline ends. The CDR3 sequence is 13 residues long.

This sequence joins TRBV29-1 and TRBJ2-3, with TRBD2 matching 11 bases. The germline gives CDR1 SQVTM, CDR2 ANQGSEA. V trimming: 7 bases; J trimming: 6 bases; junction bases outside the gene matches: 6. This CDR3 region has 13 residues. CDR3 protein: CSALSGGADTQYF. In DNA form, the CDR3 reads TGCAGCGCCCTTAGCGGGGGGGCCGATACGCAGTATTTT.

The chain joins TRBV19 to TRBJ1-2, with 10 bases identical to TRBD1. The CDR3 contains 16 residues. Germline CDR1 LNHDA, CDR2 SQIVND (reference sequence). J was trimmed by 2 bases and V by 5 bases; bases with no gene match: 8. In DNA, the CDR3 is TGTGCCAGTAGTCTGGACGGGACAGGGGCAAACTATGGCTACACCTTC. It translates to CASSLDGTGANYGYTF.

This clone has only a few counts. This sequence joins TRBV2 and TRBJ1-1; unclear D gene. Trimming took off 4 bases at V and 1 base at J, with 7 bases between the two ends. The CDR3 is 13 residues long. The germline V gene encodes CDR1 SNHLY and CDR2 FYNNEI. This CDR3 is CASSVEGNTEAFF. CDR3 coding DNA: TGTGCCAGCAGTGTGGAGGGGAACACTGAAGCTTTCTTT.

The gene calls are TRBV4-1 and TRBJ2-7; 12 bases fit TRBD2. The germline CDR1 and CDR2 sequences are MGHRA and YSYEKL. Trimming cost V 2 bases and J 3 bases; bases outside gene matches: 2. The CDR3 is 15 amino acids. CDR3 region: CASSQTTSGSYEQYF. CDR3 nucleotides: TGCGCCAGCAGCCAAACGACTAGCGGGAGCTACGAGCAGTACTTC.

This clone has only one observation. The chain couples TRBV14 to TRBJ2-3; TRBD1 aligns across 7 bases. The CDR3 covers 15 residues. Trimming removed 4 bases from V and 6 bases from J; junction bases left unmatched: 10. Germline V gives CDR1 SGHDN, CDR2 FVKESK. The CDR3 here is CASSLQTGNLDTQYF. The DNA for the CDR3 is TGTGCCAGCAGCCTCCAGACAGGGAACCTTGATACGCAGTATTTT. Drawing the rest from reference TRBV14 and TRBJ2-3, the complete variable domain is EAGVTQFPSHSVIEKGQTVTLRCDPISGHDNLYWYRRVMGKEIKFLLHFVKESKQDESGMPNNRFLAERTGGTYSTLKVQPAELEDSGVYFCASSLQTGNLDTQYFGPGTRLTVL.

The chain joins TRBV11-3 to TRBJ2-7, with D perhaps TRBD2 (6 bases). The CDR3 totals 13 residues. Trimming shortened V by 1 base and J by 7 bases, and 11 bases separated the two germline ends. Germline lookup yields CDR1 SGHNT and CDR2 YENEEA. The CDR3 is CASSLGGDLEQYF. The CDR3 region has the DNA TGTGCCAGCAGCTTAGGGGGGGATCTGGAGCAGTACTTC.

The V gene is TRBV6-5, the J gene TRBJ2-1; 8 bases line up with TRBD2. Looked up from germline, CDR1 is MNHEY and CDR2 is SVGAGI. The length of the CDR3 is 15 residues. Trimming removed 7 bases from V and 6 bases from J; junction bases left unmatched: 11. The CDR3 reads CASTTWGLVANEQFF. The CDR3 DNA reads TGTGCCAGCACCACCTGGGGACTAGTGGCCAATGAGCAGTTCTTC.

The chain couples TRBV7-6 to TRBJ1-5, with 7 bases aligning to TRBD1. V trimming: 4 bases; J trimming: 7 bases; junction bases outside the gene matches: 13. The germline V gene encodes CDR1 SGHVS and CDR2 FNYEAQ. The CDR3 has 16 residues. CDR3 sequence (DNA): TGTGCCAGCAGCTCCCTGACAGGGAGGTCGGGACAGCCCCAGCATTTT. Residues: CASSSLTGRSGQPQHF.

The CDR3, as DNA: TGTGCCAGCAGTTCTGGCGGGACCCTATTGGACGAGCAGTACTTC. Translated: CASSSGGTLLDEQYF. The chain carries TRBV28 and TRBJ2-7; D may be TRBD2 (6 bases). Trimming left V 4 bases short and J 5 bases short, with 18 bases between. Germline V gene data show CDR1 as MDHEN and CDR2 as SYDVKM. This CDR3 spans 15 amino acids. Variable domain in full (rest from reference TRBV28 and TRBJ2-7): DVKVTQSSRYLVKRTGEKVFLECVQDMDHENMFWYRQDPGLGLRLIYFSYDVKMKEKGDIPEGYSVSREKKERFSLILESASTNQTSMYLCASSSGGTLLDEQYFGPGTRLTVT.

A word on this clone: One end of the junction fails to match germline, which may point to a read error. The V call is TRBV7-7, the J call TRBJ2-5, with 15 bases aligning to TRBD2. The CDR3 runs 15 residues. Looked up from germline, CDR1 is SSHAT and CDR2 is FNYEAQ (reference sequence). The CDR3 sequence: CASSSGTSGRETQYF. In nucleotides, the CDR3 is TGTGCTAGCAGCTCGGGGACTAGCGGGAGGGAGACCCAGTACTTC.

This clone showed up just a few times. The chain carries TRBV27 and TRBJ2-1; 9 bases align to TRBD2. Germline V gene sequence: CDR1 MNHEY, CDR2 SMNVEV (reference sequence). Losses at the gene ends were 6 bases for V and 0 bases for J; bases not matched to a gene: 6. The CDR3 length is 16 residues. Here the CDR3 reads CASSQLLAGSYNEQFF. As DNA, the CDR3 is TGTGCCAGCAGCCAACTACTAGCGGGCTCCTACAATGAGCAGTTCTTC.

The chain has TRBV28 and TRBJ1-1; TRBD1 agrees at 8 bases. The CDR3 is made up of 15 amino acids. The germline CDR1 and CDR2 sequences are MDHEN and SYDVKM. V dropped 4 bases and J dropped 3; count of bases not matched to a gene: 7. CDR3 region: CASSYRRGQDTEAFF. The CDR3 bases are TGTGCCAGCAGTTACCGCAGGGGGCAAGACACTGAAGCTTTCTTT.

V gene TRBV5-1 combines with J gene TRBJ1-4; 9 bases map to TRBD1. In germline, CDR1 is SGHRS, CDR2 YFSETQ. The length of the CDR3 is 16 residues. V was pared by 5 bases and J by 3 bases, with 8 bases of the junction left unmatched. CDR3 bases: TGCGCCAGCAGTCCGACAGGGGGGATGGCTAATGAAAAACTGTTTTTT. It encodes CASSPTGGMANEKLFF.

This CDR3 reads CASSDLPQGGYGYTF. DNA of the CDR3: TGCGCCAGCAGTGACCTTCCCCAGGGAGGCTATGGCTACACCTTC. This rearrangement joins TRBV10-1 to TRBJ1-2; a possible D gene is TRBD1 (5 bases). Trimming left V 3 bases short and J 4 bases short, with 15 bases between. The germline V gene has CDR1 WNHNN and CDR2 SYGVQD (reference sequence). The CDR3 is made up of 15 amino acids.

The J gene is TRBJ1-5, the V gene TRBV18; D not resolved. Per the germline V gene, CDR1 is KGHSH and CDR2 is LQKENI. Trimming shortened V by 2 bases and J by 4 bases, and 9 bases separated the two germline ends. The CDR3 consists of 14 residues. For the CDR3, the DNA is TGTGCCAGCTCACCAGTACAGAGTAATCAGCCCCAGCATTTT. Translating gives CASSPVQSNQPQHF.

The CDR3 protein is CASSVEQGRMEQYF. Written as DNA, the CDR3 is TGTGCCAGCAGCGTAGAACAGGGGCGTATGGAGCAGTACTTC. The rearrangement joins TRBV9 to TRBJ2-7; 7 nucleotides line up with TRBD1. J lost 7 bases, V lost 0 bases, and 7 bases had no gene match. From germline, CDR1 is SGDLS and CDR2 YYNGEE. The CDR3 is made up of 14 amino acids.

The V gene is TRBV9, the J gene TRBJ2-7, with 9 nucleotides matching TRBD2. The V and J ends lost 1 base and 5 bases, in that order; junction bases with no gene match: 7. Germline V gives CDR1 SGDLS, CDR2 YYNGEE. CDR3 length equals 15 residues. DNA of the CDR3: TGTGCCAGCAGCGTAAGAGGGCGGGAGGGCGACGAGCAGTACTTC. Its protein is CASSVRGREGDEQYF.

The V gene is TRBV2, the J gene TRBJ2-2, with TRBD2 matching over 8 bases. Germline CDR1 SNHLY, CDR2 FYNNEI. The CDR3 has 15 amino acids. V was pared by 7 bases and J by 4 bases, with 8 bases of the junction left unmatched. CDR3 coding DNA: TGTGCCAGCAACGGGGCGGGGGGCTTCACCGGGGAGCTGTTTTTT. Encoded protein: CASNGAGGFTGELFF.

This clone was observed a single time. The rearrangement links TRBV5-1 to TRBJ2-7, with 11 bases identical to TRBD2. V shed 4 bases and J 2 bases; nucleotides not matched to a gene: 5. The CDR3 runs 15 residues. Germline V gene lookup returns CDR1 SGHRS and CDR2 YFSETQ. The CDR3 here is CASSVIAGGPYEQYF. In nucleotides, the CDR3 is TGCGCCAGCAGCGTTATAGCGGGAGGGCCCTACGAGCAGTACTTC. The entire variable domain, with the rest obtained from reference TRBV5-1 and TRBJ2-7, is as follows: KAGVTQTPRYLIKTRGQQVTLSCSPISGHRSVSWYQQTPGQGLQFLFEYFSETQRNKGNFPGRFSGRQFSNSRSEMNVSTLELGDSALYLCASSVIAGGPYEQYFGPGTRLTVT.